The 25 T cell receptor beta chains below come from one sample, sequenced in a study of T-cell memory formation after mild COVID-19. TCRdb used MiXCR to reprocess the 5' RACE reads, holding one entry per CDR3 protein. The sample lists fewer than 600,000 distinct CDR3 sequences, 20% to 25% occurring once. Sequences were obtained from PBMCs or a T cell subset sorted from them (not recorded which). Source of these receptors: an adult woman who had mild COVID-19 (a few samples of this study predate the infection). Cell type and time point are not known.

The V gene is TRBV20-1, the J gene TRBJ1-5; TRBD1 aligns across 9 bases. The CDR3 has 17 amino acids. Germline lookup yields CDR1 DFQATT and CDR2 SNEGSKA (reference sequence). The trim removed 0 bases at V and 6 bases at J, leaving 12 bases unmatched. The CDR3, as DNA: TGCAGTGCTAGAGATCTGATCGGGACAGGGTCGGGTCAGCCCCAGCATTTT. As protein: CSARDLIGTGSGQPQHF.

This clonotype was picked up a small number of times. V usage is TRBV7-9 and J usage is TRBJ2-1; possibly TRBD1 for D (5 bases). CDR1 is SEHNR, CDR2 FQNEAQ, per germline (reference sequence). The CDR3 runs 15 residues. Trimming removed 1 base from V and 6 bases from J, with 13 bases in between. The CDR3 sequence is CASSLVAGNFNEQFF. In nucleotides, the CDR3 is TGTGCCAGCAGCTTAGTGGCAGGGAACTTCAATGAGCAGTTCTTC.

The rearrangement uses TRBV30 and TRBJ1-1, with D unresolved. V gave up 1 base and J gave up 1 base, with 7 bases separating them. The germline CDR1 and CDR2 sequences are GTSNPN and SVGIG (reference sequence). This CDR3 has 13 amino acids. CDR3 nucleotide sequence: TGTGCCTGGAGTGAGTGGACGAACACTGAAGCTTTCTTT. The encoded protein is CAWSEWTNTEAFF.

This chain links TRBV12-3 or TRBV12-4 with TRBJ2-1; tentative D call: TRBD2 (5 bases). Trimming took off 6 bases at V and 4 bases at J, with 16 bases between the two ends. This CDR3 contains 15 residues. CDR3 nucleotide sequence: TGTGCCAGCAGATCCGAGCGGAGACCATACAATGAGCAGTTCTTC. It translates to CASRSERRPYNEQFF.

The chain combines TRBV3-1 with TRBJ2-7; tentatively, D is TRBD1 (5 bases). From germline, CDR1 is LGHDT and CDR2 YNNKEL (reference sequence). The CDR3 totals 15 residues. V was clipped by 1 base and J by 3 bases, with 13 bases between them. The chain's CDR3 is CASSQGVDTNYEQYF. DNA for the CDR3: TGTGCCAGCAGCCAAGGAGTGGACACCAACTACGAGCAGTACTTC.

This clonotype was seen a few times. The genes are TRBV12-3 or TRBV12-4 and TRBJ1-4; D not certain. The CDR3 extends over 12 amino acids. V gave up 7 bases and J gave up 7 bases, with 10 bases separating them. CDR3 residues: CASTPAREKLFF. The DNA for the CDR3 is TGTGCCAGCACCCCGGCGCGTGAAAAACTGTTTTTT.

This clonotype has only one observation. The chain has TRBV6-5 and TRBJ1-5; 7 bases are a match to TRBD1. This CDR3 is built from 18 residues. Germline V gene lookup returns CDR1 MNHEY and CDR2 SVGAGI. Losses at the gene ends were 5 bases for V and 0 bases for J; bases not matched to a gene: 13. Here the CDR3 DNA reads TGTGCCAGCAGTCCCCTCGGGACAGCGAAATATAGCAATCAGCCCCAGCATTTT. This translates into CASSPLGTAKYSNQPQHF.

This clonotype came up a few times. This chain joins TRBV12-3 or TRBV12-4 and TRBJ2-7, with TRBD2 identical over 9 bases. J was trimmed by 2 bases and V by 2 bases; bases with no gene match: 13. The CDR3 is made up of 18 amino acids. The CDR3 DNA sequence: TGTGCCAGCAGTTTAAATTTCGCGGGAGGGATGAGTCCCTACGAGCAGTACTTC. Its protein product is CASSLNFAGGMSPYEQYF.

This clonotype was counted at least ten times. This chain's CDR3 is CATSDQERGTGVRQFF. The CDR3 region has the DNA TGTGCCACCAGTGACCAGGAAAGAGGAACAGGGGTAAGGCAGTTCTTC. V and J are TRBV24-1 and TRBJ2-1; 7 bases agree with TRBD1. The CDR3 length is 16 residues. Trimming removed 4 bases from V and 12 bases from J; junction bases left unmatched: 17. Germline CDR1 and CDR2: KGHDR and SFDVKD.

This chain links TRBV29-1 with TRBJ1-1; D might be TRBD1 (5 bases). Deletions cut 7 bases from V and 4 bases from J, with 19 bases between. The CDR3 runs to 14 residues. Germline V lookup: CDR1 SQVTM, CDR2 ANQGSEA. The CDR3 region is CSALRGTVGTEAFF. CDR3 nucleotide sequence: TGCAGCGCCCTACGGGGCACGGTGGGCACTGAAGCTTTCTTT.

The V gene is TRBV6-5, the J gene TRBJ2-5; D gene ambiguous. Germline V gene sequence: CDR1 MNHEY, CDR2 SVGAGI. The CDR3 contains 15 residues. Trimming took off 5 bases at V and 9 bases at J, with 22 bases between the two ends. In DNA, the CDR3 is TGTGCCAGCAGTCTTGACGGCCCCAGCAAGAGACCCCAGTACTTC. It yields the protein CASSLDGPSKRPQYF.

This clonotype came up a few times. V and J are TRBV7-9 and TRBJ1-1; D unclear. V was cut by 1 base and J by 3 bases, with 12 bases left in between. CDR3 length: 15 residues. CDR1 and CDR2 (germline): SEHNR, FQNEAQ (reference sequence). CDR3 in amino acids: CASSLVPEKYTEAFF. DNA for the CDR3: TGTGCCAGCAGCTTAGTGCCAGAAAAATACACTGAAGCTTTCTTT.

The chain links TRBV3-1 to TRBJ2-5, with 8 nucleotides matching TRBD2. V lost 1 base, J lost 5 bases, and 9 bases stayed unmatched. Germline V lookup: CDR1 LGHDT, CDR2 YNNKEL (reference sequence). This CDR3 has 16 residues. CDR3 loop: CASSQVTGGPGETQYF. The CDR3 DNA sequence: TGTGCCAGCAGCCAAGTCACGGGGGGGCCTGGGGAGACCCAGTACTTC.

This chain connects TRBV11-3 to TRBJ2-1, with D maybe TRBD1 (6 bases). V was trimmed by 5 bases and J by 11 bases, leaving 25 bases between them. Germline loops: CDR1 SGHNT, CDR2 YENEEA. The CDR3 consists of 16 residues. The CDR3 DNA reads TGTGCCAGCAGCGTCATAGGGGGTTCCGGCGGGTATAAGCAGTTCTTC. The encoded protein is CASSVIGGSGGYKQFF. Complete variable domain (other parts from reference TRBV11-3 and TRBJ2-1): EAGVVQSPRYKIIEKKQPVAFWCNPISGHNTLYWYLQNLGQGPELLIRYENEEAVDDSQLPKDRFSAERLKGVDSTLKIQPAELGDSAVYLCASSVIGGSGGYKQFFGPGTRLTVL.

This clonotype was observed many times. This chain connects TRBV7-9 to TRBJ1-2; no clear D gene. Trimming cost V 7 bases and J 2 bases, with 26 bases left between them. Per germline, CDR1 SEHNR and CDR2 FQNEAQ (reference sequence). The CDR3 length is 18 residues. Here the CDR3 reads CASTTTRPRTLLNYGYTF. Here the CDR3 DNA reads TGTGCCAGCACTACCACCAGGCCCAGGACCCTATTAAACTATGGCTACACCTTC. Variable domain in full (rest from reference TRBV7-9 and TRBJ1-2): DTGVSQNPRHKITKRGQNVTFRCDPISEHNRLYWYRQTLGQGPEFLTYFQNEAQLEKSRLLSDRFSAERPKGSFSTLEIQRTEQGDSAMYLCASTTTRPRTLLNYGYTFGSGTRLTVV.

The table lists this clonotype with a few counts. This sequence joins TRBV7-9 and TRBJ2-2; D possibly corresponds to TRBD1 (5 bases). The CDR3 is made up of 14 amino acids. V was shortened by 5 bases and J by 6 bases, with 13 bases between the two germline ends. Per germline, CDR1 SEHNR and CDR2 FQNEAQ (reference sequence). The CDR3 region has the DNA TGTGCCAGCAGCCTGGACAACTCCGCCGGGGAGCTGTTTTTT. This encodes CASSLDNSAGELFF.

This chain connects TRBV30 to TRBJ2-1, with a weak D call TRBD2 (6 bases). Per germline, CDR1 GTSNPN and CDR2 SVGIG (reference sequence). CDR3 length: 13 residues. Deletions cut 3 bases from V and 10 bases from J, with 16 bases between. CDR3: CAWSRDPGREQFF. In DNA, the CDR3 is TGTGCCTGGAGCCGGGACCCCGGGAGAGAGCAGTTCTTC. Using reference TRBV30 and TRBJ2-1 for the parts outside the CDR3, the full variable domain is SQTIHQWPATLVQPVGSPLSLECTVEGTSNPNLYWYRQAAGRGLQLLFYSVGIGQISSEVPQNLSASRPQDRQFILSSKKLLLSDSGFYLCAWSRDPGREQFFGPGTRLTVL.

The chain has TRBV6-6 and TRBJ2-7, with unresolved D. Trimming stripped 7 bases from V and 5 bases from J, with 18 bases between. Looked up from germline, CDR1 is MNHNY and CDR2 is SVGAGI (reference sequence). The CDR3 runs 14 residues. CDR3 DNA: TGTGCCAGCACGGCAGGCCTGATGCGCCACGAGCAGTACTTC. This encodes CASTAGLMRHEQYF.

This clonotype was detected a few times. The CDR3 nucleotides read TGTGCCAGCAGTTCAGTCAGGCTCAATCAGCCCCAGCATTTT. It yields the protein CASSSVRLNQPQHF. The chain recombines TRBV28 with TRBJ1-5; unclear D gene. CDR1 and CDR2 from the germline V gene are MDHEN and SYDVKM. V dropped 4 bases and J dropped 3 bases, with 10 bases sitting between them. The CDR3 is 14 residues long. Supplemented by reference TRBV28 and TRBJ1-5, the full variable domain reads DVKVTQSSRYLVKRTGEKVFLECVQDMDHENMFWYRQDPGLGLRLIYFSYDVKMKEKGDIPEGYSVSREKKERFSLILESASTNQTSMYLCASSSVRLNQPQHFGDGTRLSIL.

The rearrangement uses TRBV7-2 and TRBJ2-7, with D perhaps matching TRBD2 (5 bases). V was cut by 4 bases and J by 4 bases, with 11 bases left in between. Germline CDR1 and CDR2: SGHTA and FQGNSA. The CDR3 contains 13 residues. Written as DNA, the CDR3 is TGTGCCAGCAGCTCCCTAGCCACATACGAGCAGTACTTC. Encoded protein: CASSSLATYEQYF.

This clonotype occurred a few times. The chain recombines TRBV7-6 with TRBJ2-2, with 9 bases that match TRBD2. Germline V gene lookup returns CDR1 SGHVS and CDR2 FNYEAQ. The J segment lost 2 bases and the V segment lost 2 bases, leaving 9 bases of the junction unmatched. The CDR3 is 18 amino acids. CDR3 region: CASSLRSRLAANTGELFF. The CDR3 DNA reads TGTGCCAGCAGCTTACGTTCCCGACTAGCGGCCAACACCGGGGAGCTGTTTTTT. The full variable domain, in which reference TRBV7-6 and TRBJ2-2 provide the parts outside the CDR3, is GAGVSQSPRYKVTKRGQDVALRCDPISGHVSLYWYRQALGQGPEFLTYFNYEAQQDKSGLPNDRFSAERPEGSISTLTIQRTEQRDSAMYRCASSLRSRLAANTGELFFGEGSRLTVL.

The DNA of the CDR3 is TGTGCCAGCAGCGTAGCTCCCGAAGATACGCAGTATTTT. Its protein is CASSVAPEDTQYF. The chain combines TRBV9 with TRBJ2-3; the D is unclear. V lost 0 bases to trimming and J lost 5 bases, with 7 bases between them. Germline values: CDR1 SGDLS, CDR2 YYNGEE. The CDR3 is 13 amino acids. Variable domain in full (rest from reference TRBV9 and TRBJ2-3): DSGVTQTPKHLITATGQRVTLRCSPRSGDLSVYWYQQSLDQGLQFLIQYYNGEERAKGNILERFSAQQFPDLHSELNLSSLELGDSALYFCASSVAPEDTQYFGPGTRLTVL.

This clonotype has just a few counts. The chain is built from TRBV12-3 or TRBV12-4 and TRBJ2-7; 7 positions match TRBD1. There are 15 residues in the CDR3. After removal of 4 bases from V and 3 bases from J, the junction contained 9 bases not matched to a gene. CDR3 bases: TGTGCCAGCAGTTCGACAGGGCTTCGTCGCTACGAGCAGTACTTC. This gives the protein CASSSTGLRRYEQYF.

The chain joins TRBV2 to TRBJ1-5, with D tentatively TRBD1 (6 bases). Germline V gene data show CDR1 as SNHLY and CDR2 as FYNNEI. The CDR3 contains 15 residues. Trimming shortened V by 6 bases and J by 6 bases, and 18 bases separated the two germline ends. This CDR3 reads CASSRGGVFGQPQHF. The CDR3 DNA reads as TGTGCCAGCAGCCGAGGGGGGGTTTTCGGTCAGCCCCAGCATTTT.

This clonotype came up a few times. V is TRBV11-2 and J is TRBJ2-5; D may be TRBD2 (6 bases). CDR1 and CDR2 from the germline V gene are SGHAT and FQNNGV. V was trimmed by 5 bases and J by 5 bases, leaving 15 bases between them. There are 14 residues in the CDR3. The CDR3 protein is CASSPRLGVETQYF. CDR3 nucleotides: TGTGCCAGCAGCCCACGACTAGGTGTTGAGACCCAGTACTTC.